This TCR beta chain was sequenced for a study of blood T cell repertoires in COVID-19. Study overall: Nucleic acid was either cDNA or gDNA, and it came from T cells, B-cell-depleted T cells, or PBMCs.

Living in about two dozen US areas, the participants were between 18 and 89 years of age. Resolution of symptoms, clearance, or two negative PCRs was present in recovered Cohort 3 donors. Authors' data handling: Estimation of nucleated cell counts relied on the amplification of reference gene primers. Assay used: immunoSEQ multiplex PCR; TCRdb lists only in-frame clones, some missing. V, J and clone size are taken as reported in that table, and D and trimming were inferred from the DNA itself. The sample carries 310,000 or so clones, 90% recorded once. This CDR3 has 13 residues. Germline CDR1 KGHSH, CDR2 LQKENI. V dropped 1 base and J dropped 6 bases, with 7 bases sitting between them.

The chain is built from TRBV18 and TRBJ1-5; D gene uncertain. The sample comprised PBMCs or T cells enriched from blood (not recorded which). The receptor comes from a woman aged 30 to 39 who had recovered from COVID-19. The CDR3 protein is CASSPQWSQPQHF. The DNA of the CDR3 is TGTGCCAGCTCACCACAATGGAGTCAGCCCCAGCATTTT.